The subject of this entry is one TCR beta chain. Its antigen remains unknown. This entry comes from a study of shared clonotypes between healthy human individuals. Several immunoSEQ plates received, in even portions, the genomic DNA of each subset. TCRdb's table, derived via immunoSEQ multiplex PCR, lists solely in-frame clones and lacks some. The table lists about 500,000 clones, approximately 77% of them singletons. The study's findings and limits: Investigators collected only blood, and repertoires in tissues likely differ.

Germline trimming cut 6 bases from V and 1 base from J; bases unmatched to any gene: 9. The CDR3 consists of 16 residues. Germline lookup yields CDR1 SEHNR and CDR2 FQNEAQ (reference sequence). What was sequenced was PBMCs. V and J are TRBV7-9 and TRBJ2-7; TRBD1 matches at 10 bases. This clonotype was sampled from a woman in her thirties or forties in good health. Some clones in this sample may be carry-over from other donors' samples. The CDR3 loop reads CASRPGTGDGSYEQYF. In DNA, the CDR3 is TGTGCCAGCAGGCCCGGGACAGGGGATGGTTCCTACGAGCAGTACTTC.